What follows are 18 T cell receptor beta chains derived from one specimen sequenced in a study of blood T cell repertoires in COVID-19. The repertoire was sequenced with immunoSEQ multiplex PCR; TCRdb's copy has only in-frame clones and lacks some. The table records some 96,000 clones, less than 85% of them present only once. Sequencing used peripheral blood. Receptor source: a human donor in a cohort sampled during active COVID-19.

The chain joins TRBV19 to TRBJ2-1; 10 nucleotides align to TRBD2. There are 15 residues in the CDR3. Germline assignment: CDR1 LNHDA and CDR2 SQIVND (reference sequence). Trimming removed 7 bases from V and 8 bases from J; junction bases left unmatched: 11. CDR3 DNA: TGTGCCAGTACCCCTACTAGCGGGAACCACGATGAGCAGTTCTTC. The encoded protein is CASTPTSGNHDEQFF.

This clone was counted once. The V and J genes are TRBV11-2 and TRBJ1-4, with 9 nucleotides matching TRBD1. The germline V gene encodes CDR1 SGHAT and CDR2 FQNNGV. This CDR3 has 13 amino acids. The V gene end was trimmed by 5 bases and the J gene end by 8 bases; junction bases not matched to a gene: 3. The CDR3 reads CASSVTGGEKLFF. In DNA form, the CDR3 reads TGTGCCAGCAGCGTCACAGGGGGCGAAAAACTGTTTTTT.

The chain links TRBV6-5 to TRBJ1-6, with a possible D match to TRBD1 (6 bases). The CDR3 spans 14 residues. With 6 bases removed from V and 8 bases from J, the gap between germline ends came to 14 bases. CDR1 is MNHEY, CDR2 SVGAGI, per germline. The CDR3 DNA reads TGTGCCAGCAGCCCGACTGGGGGCCATTCACCCCTCCACTTT. Protein sequence: CASSPTGGHSPLHF.

The rearrangement uses TRBV10-3 and TRBJ1-6; 8 nucleotides line up with TRBD1. Unmatched junction bases numbered 10, after V lost 3 bases and J lost 6 bases. This CDR3 comprises 17 residues. Germline loops: CDR1 ENHRY, CDR2 SYGVKD. This CDR3 reads CAISDLKGQASNSPLHF. As DNA, the CDR3 is TGTGCCATCAGTGACCTAAAGGGACAGGCTTCTAATTCACCCCTCCACTTT.

The V gene is TRBV2, the J gene TRBJ1-2; 9 nucleotides line up with TRBD1. J lost 5 bases, V lost 6 bases, and 10 bases had no gene match. This CDR3 has 15 amino acids. Germline V lookup: CDR1 SNHLY, CDR2 FYNNEI. The CDR3 spells CASRATGTGLYGYTF. The CDR3 DNA sequence: TGTGCCAGCAGAGCTACCGGGACAGGGCTTTATGGCTACACCTTC.

At least ten counts were recorded for this clone. The chain couples TRBV5-6 to TRBJ1-6; unclear D gene. This CDR3 comprises 15 residues. Trimming cost V 0 bases and J 3 bases, with 7 bases left between them. In germline, CDR1 is SGHDT, CDR2 YYEEEE. The DNA for the CDR3 is TGTGCCAGCAGCTTGGACGGGAGCTATAATTCACCCCTCCACTTT. The encoded protein is CASSLDGSYNSPLHF.

The rearrangement links TRBV9 to TRBJ2-2, with 10 positions matching TRBD2. The V segment lost 1 base and the J segment 6 bases; nucleotides outside the gene matches: 3. This CDR3 has 15 amino acids. Germline V lookup: CDR1 SGDLS, CDR2 YYNGEE. CDR3 coding DNA: TGTGCCAGCAGCGTATCAAGCGGGGGGGCCGGGGAGCTGTTTTTT. Translating it yields CASSVSSGGAGELFF.

This clone was seen just once. The chain is built from TRBV9 and TRBJ1-5; 8 bases map to TRBD1. The length of the CDR3 is 15 residues. Germline CDR1 SGDLS, CDR2 YYNGEE. The V gene end was trimmed by 5 bases and the J gene end by 6 bases; junction bases not matched to a gene: 10. The CDR3 region is CASSGTGGRGQPQHF. The CDR3 nucleotides are TGTGCCAGCAGTGGTACAGGGGGAAGGGGTCAGCCCCAGCATTTT.

The CDR3 DNA reads as TGTGCCAGCAGCGCTAGTCCGACAGGGGACTTGGCGGCTTTCTTT. Translated, it gives CASSASPTGDLAAFF. The rearrangement joins TRBV9 to TRBJ1-1; the match to TRBD1 covers 8 bases. The CDR3 has 15 amino acids. The germline V gene encodes CDR1 SGDLS and CDR2 YYNGEE. Unmatched junction bases numbered 15, after V lost 3 bases and J lost 11 bases. Full variable domain (outside the CDR3, taken from reference TRBV9 and TRBJ1-1): DSGVTQTPKHLITATGQRVTLRCSPRSGDLSVYWYQQSLDQGLQFLIQYYNGEERAKGNILERFSAQQFPDLHSELNLSSLELGDSALYFCASSASPTGDLAAFFGQGTRLTVV.

V and J are TRBV3-1 (or the pseudogene TRBV3-2) and TRBJ1-6; 10 bases line up with TRBD1. The trim removed 4 bases at V and 14 bases at J, leaving 8 bases unmatched. CDR3 length: 14 residues. Per germline, CDR1 LGHDT and CDR2 YNNKEL (reference sequence). In DNA form, the CDR3 reads TGTGCCAGCAGCCTGACCGGGACAGGGGTAGCCCTCCACTTT. Its protein product is CASSLTGTGVALHF.

The gene calls are TRBV6-5 and TRBJ2-7; 9 bases fit TRBD2. After removal of 6 bases from V and 3 bases from J, the junction contained 6 bases not matched to a gene. This CDR3 has 14 residues. Germline lookup yields CDR1 MNHEY and CDR2 SVGAGI. This CDR3 reads CASRAGLALYEQYF. The CDR3 coding sequence is TGTGCCAGCAGGGCGGGACTAGCCCTCTACGAGCAGTACTTC.

V is TRBV3-1 (or the pseudogene TRBV3-2) and J is TRBJ2-7; maybe TRBD2 (6 bases). The CDR3 has 16 amino acids. Germline V gene lookup returns CDR1 LGHDT and CDR2 YNNKEL (reference sequence). Trimming left V 1 base short and J 6 bases short, with 19 bases between. CDR3 region: CASSQAELSGASEQYF. In nucleotides, the CDR3 is TGTGCCAGCAGCCAAGCGGAGTTGTCGGGAGCCTCCGAGCAGTACTTC.

This rearrangement joins TRBV29-1 to TRBJ1-1; 8 nucleotides align to TRBD1. CDR1 and CDR2 from the germline V gene are SQVTM and ANQGSEA. Trimming took 5 bases from V and 3 from J; bases not matched to a gene: 11. This CDR3 spans 15 amino acids. This CDR3 is CSVIQGAYEDTEAFF. The CDR3 region has the DNA TGCAGCGTTATTCAGGGGGCGTATGAAGACACTGAAGCTTTCTTT. Full variable domain (rest looked up from reference TRBV29-1 and TRBJ1-1): SAVISQKPSRDICQRGTSLTIQCQVDSQVTMMFWYRQQPGQSLTLIATANQGSEATYESGFVIDKFPISRPNLTFSTLTVSNMSPEDSSIYLCSVIQGAYEDTEAFFGQGTRLTVV.

The V gene is TRBV7-2, the J gene TRBJ2-1; 15 bases match TRBD2. Trimming removed 5 bases from V and 9 bases from J; junction bases left unmatched: 5. The CDR3 loop spans 15 amino acids. Germline V CDR1 and CDR2: SGHTA, FQGNSA. The CDR3 region is CASSPGLAGGPEQFF. For the CDR3, the DNA is TGTGCCAGCAGCCCGGGACTAGCGGGGGGACCTGAGCAGTTCTTC. Full variable domain (outside the CDR3, taken from reference TRBV7-2 and TRBJ2-1): GAGVSQSPSNKVTEKGKDVELRCDPISGHTALYWYRQSLGQGLEFLIYFQGNSAPDKSGLPSDRFSAERTGGSVSTLTIQRTQQEDSAVYLCASSPGLAGGPEQFFGPGTRLTVL.

The count of this clone is one. The chain has TRBV7-2 and TRBJ1-1; the D gene is possibly TRBD1 (6 bases). The CDR3 runs 17 residues. Germline CDR1 is SGHTA and CDR2 is FQGNSA. V lost 5 bases and J 4 bases, leaving 23 bases between the germline ends. The CDR3 DNA reads TGTGCCAGCAGCCCTTCTCCAGGGGCCCTAACCGCCACTGAAGCTTTCTTT. It translates to CASSPSPGALTATEAFF.

The gene calls are TRBV2 and TRBJ2-7; tentatively, D is TRBD1 (6 bases). Germline V gene data show CDR1 as SNHLY and CDR2 as FYNNEI. Trimming stripped 4 bases from V and 6 bases from J, with 13 bases between. This CDR3 spans 13 amino acids. This CDR3 is CASSGGRGGEQYF. For the CDR3, the DNA is TGTGCCAGCAGTGGTGGCAGGGGTGGCGAGCAGTACTTC. Using reference TRBV2 and TRBJ2-7 for the parts outside the CDR3, the full variable domain is EPEVTQTPSHQVTQMGQEVILRCVPISNHLYFYWYRQILGQKVEFLVSFYNNEISEKSEIFDDQFSVERPDGSNFTLKIRSTKLEDSAMYFCASSGGRGGEQYFGPGTRLTVT.

This chain uses TRBV28 with TRBJ2-2, with D perhaps TRBD2 (7 bases). Trimming removed 11 bases at V and 5 bases at J, with 21 bases between. This CDR3 is 15 amino acids long. CDR1 MDHEN and CDR2 SYDVKM come from the germline V gene. CDR3 sequence (DNA): TGTGCCGGCAACGCGGGGGCTACCGGGACCGGGGAGCTGTTTTTT. The encoded protein is CAGNAGATGTGELFF. Variable domain in full (rest from reference TRBV28 and TRBJ2-2): DVKVTQSSRYLVKRTGEKVFLECVQDMDHENMFWYRQDPGLGLRLIYFSYDVKMKEKGDIPEGYSVSREKKERFSLILESASTNQTSMYLCAGNAGATGTGELFFGEGSRLTVL.

The chain is built from TRBV28 and TRBJ2-7, with D hard to call. CDR1 is MDHEN and CDR2 is SYDVKM in the germline V gene. This CDR3 is 12 amino acids long. Trimming removed 4 bases at V and 3 bases at J, with 7 bases between. The CDR3 sequence is CASSYSFYEQYF. CDR3 bases: TGTGCCAGCAGTTACTCGTTCTACGAGCAGTACTTC. Complete variable domain (other parts from reference TRBV28 and TRBJ2-7): DVKVTQSSRYLVKRTGEKVFLECVQDMDHENMFWYRQDPGLGLRLIYFSYDVKMKEKGDIPEGYSVSREKKERFSLILESASTNQTSMYLCASSYSFYEQYFGPGTRLTVT.